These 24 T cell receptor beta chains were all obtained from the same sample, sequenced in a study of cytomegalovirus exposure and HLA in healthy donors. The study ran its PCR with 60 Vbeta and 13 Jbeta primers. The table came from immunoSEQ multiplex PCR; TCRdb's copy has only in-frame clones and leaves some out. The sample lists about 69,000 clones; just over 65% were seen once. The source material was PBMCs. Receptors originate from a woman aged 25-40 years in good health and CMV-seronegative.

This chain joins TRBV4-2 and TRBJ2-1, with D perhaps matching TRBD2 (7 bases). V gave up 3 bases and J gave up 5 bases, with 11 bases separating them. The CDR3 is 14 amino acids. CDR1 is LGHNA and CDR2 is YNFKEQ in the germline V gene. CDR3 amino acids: CASSQGGLNNEQFF. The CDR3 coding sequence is TGTGCCAGCAGCCAGGGGGGGCTAAACAATGAGCAGTTCTTC.

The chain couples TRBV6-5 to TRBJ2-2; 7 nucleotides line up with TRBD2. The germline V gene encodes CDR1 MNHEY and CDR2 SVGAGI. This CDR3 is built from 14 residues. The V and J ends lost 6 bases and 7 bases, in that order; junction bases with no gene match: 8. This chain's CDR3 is CASRRGRQSGELFF. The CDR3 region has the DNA TGTGCCAGCAGGCGGGGGAGGCAAAGCGGGGAGCTGTTTTTT.

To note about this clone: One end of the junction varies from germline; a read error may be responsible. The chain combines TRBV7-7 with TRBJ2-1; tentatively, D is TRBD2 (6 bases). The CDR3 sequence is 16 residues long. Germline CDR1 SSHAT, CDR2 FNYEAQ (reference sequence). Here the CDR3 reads CASSLDAGSSYNEQFF. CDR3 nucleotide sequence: TGTGCTAGCAGCTTAGATGCGGGGAGCTCCTACAATGAGCAGTTCTTC.

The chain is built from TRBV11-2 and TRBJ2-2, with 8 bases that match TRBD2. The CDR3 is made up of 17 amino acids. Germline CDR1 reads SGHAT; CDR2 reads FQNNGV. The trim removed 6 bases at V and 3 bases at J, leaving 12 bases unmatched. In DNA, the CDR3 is TGTGCCAGCAGACAAGTTGGCGGGGGGTGGGACACCGGGGAGCTGTTTTTT. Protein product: CASRQVGGGWDTGELFF.

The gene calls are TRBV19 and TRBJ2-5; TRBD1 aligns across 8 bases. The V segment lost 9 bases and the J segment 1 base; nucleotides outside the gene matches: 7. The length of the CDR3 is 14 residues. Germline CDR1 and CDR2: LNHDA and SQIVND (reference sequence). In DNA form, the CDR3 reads TGTGCCAGCAGAAAAACAGGGGGCCAAGAGACCCAGTACTTC. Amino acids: CASRKTGGQETQYF.

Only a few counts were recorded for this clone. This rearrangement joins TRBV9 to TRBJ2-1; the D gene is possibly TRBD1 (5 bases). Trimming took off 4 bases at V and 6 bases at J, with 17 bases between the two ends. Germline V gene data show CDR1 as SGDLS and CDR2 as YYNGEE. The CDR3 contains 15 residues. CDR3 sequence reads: CASSPLRGWGNEQFF. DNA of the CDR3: TGTGCCAGCAGCCCCCTTAGGGGTTGGGGCAATGAGCAGTTCTTC.

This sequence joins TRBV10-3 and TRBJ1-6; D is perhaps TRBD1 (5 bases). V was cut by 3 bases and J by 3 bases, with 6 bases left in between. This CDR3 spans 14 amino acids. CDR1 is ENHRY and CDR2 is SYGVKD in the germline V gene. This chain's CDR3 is CAISEDSYNSPLHF. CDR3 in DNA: TGTGCCATCAGTGAAGACAGCTATAATTCACCCCTCCACTTT.

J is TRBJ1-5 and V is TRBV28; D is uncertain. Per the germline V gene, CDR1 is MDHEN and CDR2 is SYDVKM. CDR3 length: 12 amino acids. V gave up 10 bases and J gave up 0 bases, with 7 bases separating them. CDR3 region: CATRYSNQPQHF. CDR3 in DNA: TGTGCCACCAGATATAGCAATCAGCCCCAGCATTTT. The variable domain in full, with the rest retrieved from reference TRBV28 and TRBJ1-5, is DVKVTQSSRYLVKRTGEKVFLECVQDMDHENMFWYRQDPGLGLRLIYFSYDVKMKEKGDIPEGYSVSREKKERFSLILESASTNQTSMYLCATRYSNQPQHFGDGTRLSIL.

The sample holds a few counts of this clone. CDR3 sequence reads: CASSPGEFNQPQHF. The CDR3 nucleotides are TGTGCCAGCTCACCAGGGGAGTTCAATCAGCCCCAGCATTTT. V usage is TRBV18 and J usage is TRBJ1-5; D remains unclear. Germline CDR1 and CDR2: KGHSH and LQKENI. V shed 2 bases and J shed 3 bases, with 8 bases lying between them. This CDR3 comprises 14 residues.

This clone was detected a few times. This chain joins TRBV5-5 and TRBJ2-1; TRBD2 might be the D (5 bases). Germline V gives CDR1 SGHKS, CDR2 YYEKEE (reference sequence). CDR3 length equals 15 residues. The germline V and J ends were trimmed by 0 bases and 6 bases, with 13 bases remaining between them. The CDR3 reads CASSLVPPGINEQFF. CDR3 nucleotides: TGTGCCAGCAGCTTGGTGCCCCCCGGGATCAATGAGCAGTTCTTC.

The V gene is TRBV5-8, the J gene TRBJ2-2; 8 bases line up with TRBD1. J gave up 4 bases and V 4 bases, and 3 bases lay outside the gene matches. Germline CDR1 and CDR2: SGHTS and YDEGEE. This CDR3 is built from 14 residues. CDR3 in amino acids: CASSRDRFTGELFF. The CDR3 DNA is TGTGCCAGCAGCCGGGACAGGTTCACCGGGGAGCTGTTTTTT.

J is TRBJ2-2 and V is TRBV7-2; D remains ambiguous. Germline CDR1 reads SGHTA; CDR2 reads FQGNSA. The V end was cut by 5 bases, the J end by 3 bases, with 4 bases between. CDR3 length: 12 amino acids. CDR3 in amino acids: CASSPDTGELFF. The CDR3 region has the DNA TGTGCCAGCAGCCCCGACACCGGGGAGCTGTTTTTT.

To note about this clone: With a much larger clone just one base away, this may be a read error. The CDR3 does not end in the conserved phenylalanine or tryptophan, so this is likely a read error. CDR3 sequence (DNA): TGCAGCGTTGCACATGCAACTAATGAAAAACTGTTTGTT. Translation: CSVAHATNEKLFV. V gene TRBV29-1 combines with J gene TRBJ1-4; D gene uncertain. Trimming took off 4 bases at V and 0 bases at J, with 6 bases between the two ends. The CDR3 loop spans 13 amino acids. Looked up from germline, CDR1 is SQVTM and CDR2 is ANQGSEA.

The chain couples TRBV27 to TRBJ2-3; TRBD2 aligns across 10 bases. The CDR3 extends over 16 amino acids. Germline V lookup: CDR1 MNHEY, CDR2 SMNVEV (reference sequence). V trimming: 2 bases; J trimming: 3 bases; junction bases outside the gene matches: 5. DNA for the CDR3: TGTGCCAGCAGTTTACCTAGCGGGGGAGAGACAGATACGCAGTATTTT. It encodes CASSLPSGGETDTQYF.

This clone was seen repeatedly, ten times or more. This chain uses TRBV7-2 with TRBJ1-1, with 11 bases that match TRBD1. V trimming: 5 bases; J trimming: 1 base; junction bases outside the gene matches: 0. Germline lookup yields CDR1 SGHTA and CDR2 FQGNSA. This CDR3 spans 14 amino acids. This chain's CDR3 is CASSGQGANTEAFF. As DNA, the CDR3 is TGTGCCAGCAGCGGACAGGGGGCGAACACTGAAGCTTTCTTT.

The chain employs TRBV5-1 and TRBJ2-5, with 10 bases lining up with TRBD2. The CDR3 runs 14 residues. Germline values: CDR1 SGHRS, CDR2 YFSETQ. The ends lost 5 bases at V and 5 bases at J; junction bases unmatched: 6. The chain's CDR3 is CASRPAGGSETQYF. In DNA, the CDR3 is TGCGCCAGCAGACCAGCGGGGGGGTCGGAGACCCAGTACTTC.

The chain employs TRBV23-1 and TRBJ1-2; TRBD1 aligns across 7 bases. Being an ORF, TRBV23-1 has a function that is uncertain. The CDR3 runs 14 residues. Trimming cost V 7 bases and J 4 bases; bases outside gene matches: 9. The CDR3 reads CASKLTKGAYGYTF. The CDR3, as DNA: TGCGCCAGCAAATTAACGAAGGGGGCCTATGGCTACACCTTC.

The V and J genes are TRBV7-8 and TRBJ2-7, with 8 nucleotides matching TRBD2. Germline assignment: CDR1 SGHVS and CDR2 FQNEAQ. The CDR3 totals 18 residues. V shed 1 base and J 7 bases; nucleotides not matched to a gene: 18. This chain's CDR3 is CASSLEVGAGGSLREQYF. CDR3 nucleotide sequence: TGTGCCAGCAGCTTAGAGGTCGGGGCGGGGGGTTCATTGCGGGAGCAGTACTTC.

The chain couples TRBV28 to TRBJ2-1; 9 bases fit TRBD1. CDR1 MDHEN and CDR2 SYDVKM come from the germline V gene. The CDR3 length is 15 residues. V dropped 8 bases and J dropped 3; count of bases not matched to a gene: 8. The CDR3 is CASEGGQGIYNEQFF. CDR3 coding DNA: TGTGCCAGCGAGGGGGGACAGGGCATCTACAATGAGCAGTTCTTC. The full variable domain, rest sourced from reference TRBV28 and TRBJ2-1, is DVKVTQSSRYLVKRTGEKVFLECVQDMDHENMFWYRQDPGLGLRLIYFSYDVKMKEKGDIPEGYSVSREKKERFSLILESASTNQTSMYLCASEGGQGIYNEQFFGPGTRLTVL.

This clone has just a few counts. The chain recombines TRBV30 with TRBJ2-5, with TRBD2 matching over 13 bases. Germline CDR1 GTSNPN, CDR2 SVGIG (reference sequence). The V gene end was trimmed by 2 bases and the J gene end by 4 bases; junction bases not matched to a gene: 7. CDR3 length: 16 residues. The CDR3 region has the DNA TGTGCCTGGAGTCCTATAACTAGCGGGGGGGGAGAGACCCAGTACTTC. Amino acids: CAWSPITSGGGETQYF.

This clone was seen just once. The CDR3: CASQTVSGNTIYF. For the CDR3, the DNA is TGTGCCAGCCAGACAGTCTCTGGAAACACCATATATTTT. The chain combines TRBV19 with TRBJ1-3; possibly TRBD1 for D (5 bases). Trimming removed 9 bases from V and 0 bases from J, with 9 bases in between. This CDR3 region has 13 residues. Germline V gives CDR1 LNHDA, CDR2 SQIVND (reference sequence).

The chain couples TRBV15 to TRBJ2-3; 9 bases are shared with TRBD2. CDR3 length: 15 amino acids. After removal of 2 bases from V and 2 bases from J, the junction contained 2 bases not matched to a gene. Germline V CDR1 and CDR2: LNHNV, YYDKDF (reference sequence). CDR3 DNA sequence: TGTGCCACCAGCAGAATAGCGGGGGACACAGATACGCAGTATTTT. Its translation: CATSRIAGDTDTQYF.

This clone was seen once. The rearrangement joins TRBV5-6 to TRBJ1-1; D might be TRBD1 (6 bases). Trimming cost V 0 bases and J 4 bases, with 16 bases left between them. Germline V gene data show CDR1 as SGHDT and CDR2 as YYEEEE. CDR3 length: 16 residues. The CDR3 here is CASSLAYRVFGTEAFF. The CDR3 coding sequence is TGTGCCAGCAGCTTGGCGTACAGGGTTTTTGGCACTGAAGCTTTCTTT.

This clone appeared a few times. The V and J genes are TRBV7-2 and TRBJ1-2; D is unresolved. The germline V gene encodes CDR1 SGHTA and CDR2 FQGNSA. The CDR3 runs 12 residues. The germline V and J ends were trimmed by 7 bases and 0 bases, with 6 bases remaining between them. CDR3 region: CASTQANYGYTF. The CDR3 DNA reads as TGTGCCAGCACGCAGGCTAACTATGGCTACACCTTC.